Shown below are 2 T cell receptor beta chains from a single sample sequenced in a study of cytomegalovirus exposure and HLA in healthy donors. The PCR had 60 Vbeta and 13 Jbeta primers. Method: immunoSEQ multiplex PCR; TCRdb's copy keeps in-frame clones and lacks some. The table shows around 170,000 clones, with around 83% occurring only once. The material sequenced was PBMCs. The receptors stem from a woman in her late teens or twenties in good health and CMV-seronegative.

The V and J genes are TRBV2 and TRBJ2-1; possible D gene TRBD1, 5 bases. With 4 bases removed from V and 4 bases from J, the gap between germline ends came to 14 bases. Germline CDR1 and CDR2: SNHLY and FYNNEI. This CDR3 region has 15 residues. The DNA of the CDR3 is TGTGCCAGCAGTGTCCAGGGTCTTGGGTACAATGAGCAGTTCTTC. Translated, it gives CASSVQGLGYNEQFF.

The chain recombines TRBV7-2 with TRBJ2-3, with a tentative D call TRBD2 (5 bases). The CDR3 consists of 14 residues. Looked up from germline, CDR1 is SGHTA and CDR2 is FQGNSA. V lost 5 bases, J lost 3 bases, and 12 bases lay in between. The CDR3 reads CASSVGAGTDTQYF. The DNA of the CDR3 is TGTGCCAGCAGCGTTGGCGCGGGTACAGATACGCAGTATTTT.